A single sample is the source of the 7 T cell receptor beta chains below, sequenced in a study of cytomegalovirus exposure and HLA in healthy donors. The primer mix had 60 Vbeta and 13 Jbeta primers. Repertoires were generated with immunoSEQ multiplex PCR, while TCRdb's copy carries only in-frame clones and drops some. This table holds roughly 150,000 clones, 75% to 80% found once. The sample was PBMCs. Every receptor here comes from a male donor in good health and CMV-seronegative.

The rearrangement uses TRBV27 and TRBJ2-5, with 11 positions matching TRBD2. CDR1 MNHEY and CDR2 SMNVEV come from the germline V gene (reference sequence). The CDR3 has 19 amino acids. With 6 bases clipped from V and 0 bases from J, the junction kept 15 bases outside the gene matches. As DNA, the CDR3 is TGTGCCAGCAGCCGACTAGCGGGACGAATACTATCGGACCAAGAGACCCAGTACTTC. It is translated as CASSRLAGRILSDQETQYF.

V and J are TRBV27 and TRBJ2-1, with 9 bases that match TRBD2. This CDR3 is built from 16 residues. The ends lost 6 bases at V and 5 bases at J; junction bases unmatched: 11. Germline CDR1 and CDR2: MNHEY and SMNVEV (reference sequence). The CDR3 DNA reads TGTGCCAGCAGCCCTGCGGGGGGGAGGGCCGACAATGAGCAGTTCTTC. Amino acid sequence: CASSPAGGRADNEQFF.

The V gene is TRBV11-2, the J gene TRBJ2-1, with 8 bases aligning to TRBD2. Germline CDR1 and CDR2: SGHAT and FQNNGV. V shed 2 bases, J shed 6 bases, and the junction held 12 bases outside the gene matches. The CDR3 is 17 amino acids. The CDR3 reads CASSLIGREGMGNEQFF. In DNA form, the CDR3 reads TGTGCCAGCAGCTTAATTGGACGGGAGGGTATGGGCAATGAGCAGTTCTTC. Variable domain in full (rest from reference TRBV11-2 and TRBJ2-1): EAGVAQSPRYKIIEKRQSVAFWCNPISGHATLYWYQQILGQGPKLLIQFQNNGVVDDSQLPKDRFSAERLKGVDSTLKIQPAKLEDSAVYLCASSLIGREGMGNEQFFGPGTRLTVL.

This chain links TRBV5-1 with TRBJ2-1; TRBD1 agrees at 12 bases. CDR3 size: 16 residues. Trimming cost V 4 bases and J 7 bases; bases outside gene matches: 9. Germline assignment: CDR1 SGHRS and CDR2 YFSETQ. The CDR3 DNA reads TGCGCCAGCAGCAGAGGGACAGGGGGCTTTGGGAATGAGCAGTTCTTC. As protein: CASSRGTGGFGNEQFF.

The V call is TRBV27, the J call TRBJ2-3, with 12 bases fitting TRBD2. This CDR3 has 13 residues. After removal of 6 bases from V and 14 bases from J, the junction contained 9 bases not matched to a gene. CDR1 and CDR2 from the germline V gene are MNHEY and SMNVEV (reference sequence). CDR3 protein: CASSLAGGLRRYF. The CDR3 DNA reads TGTGCCAGCAGCCTAGCGGGAGGGCTCCGGCGGTATTTT.

CDR3 loop: CASSLRNRVAEAFF. CDR3 nucleotide sequence: TGTGCCAGCAGTTTACGGAACAGGGTCGCTGAAGCTTTCTTT. This chain joins TRBV28 and TRBJ1-1; D is perhaps TRBD1 (6 bases). The CDR3 is 14 residues long. CDR1 is MDHEN and CDR2 is SYDVKM in the germline V gene. The V end lost 2 bases, the J end lost 6 bases, and 13 bases lay between the germline ends. Together with reference TRBV28 and TRBJ1-1, the CDR3 gives the full variable domain: DVKVTQSSRYLVKRTGEKVFLECVQDMDHENMFWYRQDPGLGLRLIYFSYDVKMKEKGDIPEGYSVSREKKERFSLILESASTNQTSMYLCASSLRNRVAEAFFGQGTRLTVV.

For this clone: Compared with germline, one end of the junction differs, possibly owing to a read error. The rearrangement links TRBV7-9 to TRBJ1-1; unclear D gene. The CDR3 totals 11 residues. Germline V gene lookup returns CDR1 SEHNR and CDR2 FQNEAQ (reference sequence). The CDR3 DNA is TGTTCCAGCAGCCGAGAGGGTGAAGCTTTCTTT. Its translation is CSSSREGEAFF.